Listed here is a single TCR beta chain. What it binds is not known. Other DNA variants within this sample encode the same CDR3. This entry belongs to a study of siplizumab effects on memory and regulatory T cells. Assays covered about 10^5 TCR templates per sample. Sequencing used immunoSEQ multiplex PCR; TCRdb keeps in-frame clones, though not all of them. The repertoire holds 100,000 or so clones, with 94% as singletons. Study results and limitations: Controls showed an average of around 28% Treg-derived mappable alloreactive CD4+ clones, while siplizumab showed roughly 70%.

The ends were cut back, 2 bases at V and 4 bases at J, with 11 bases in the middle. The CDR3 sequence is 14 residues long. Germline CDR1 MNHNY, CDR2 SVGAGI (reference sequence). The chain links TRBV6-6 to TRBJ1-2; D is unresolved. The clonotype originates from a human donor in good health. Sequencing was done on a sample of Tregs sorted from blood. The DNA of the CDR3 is TGTGCCAGCAGTTACAGCGTCACGTTCTATGGCTACACCTTC. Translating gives CASSYSVTFYGYTF.